This passage covers 20 T cell receptor beta chains from one sample sequenced in a study of beta chain features in type 1 diabetes. Every bit of the isolated RNA underwent reverse transcription, so sequencing read expressed TCRB transcripts. The assay was immunoSEQ multiplex PCR, and TCRdb's table has in-frame clones only and misses some. The table shows some 250,000 clones, with 25% to 30% occurring only once. Input material: central memory CD4+ T cells from blood. Every receptor here comes from a man aged 25-40 years in good health.

This clone was seen more than once but under ten times. The rearrangement joins TRBV7-2 to TRBJ2-1; a possible D gene is TRBD1 (5 bases). The CDR3 consists of 15 residues. The V gene's germline CDR1 is SGHTA and CDR2 FQGNSA. V lost 5 bases to trimming and J lost 12 bases, with 23 bases between them. The CDR3 DNA follows: TGTGCCAGCAGCCCGAGTCCCCCCTCAGACAGATCGCAGTTCTTC. Translation: CASSPSPPSDRSQFF.

The J gene is TRBJ2-3, the V gene TRBV30, with TRBD2 matching 10 bases. The ends lost 5 bases at V and 1 base at J; junction bases unmatched: 3. This CDR3 is built from 14 residues. CDR1 and CDR2 from the germline V gene are GTSNPN and SVGIG (reference sequence). The CDR3 region is CAWGAGGRTDTQYF. The CDR3 DNA is TGTGCCTGGGGAGCGGGAGGGCGCACAGATACGCAGTATTTT. The full variable domain, in which reference TRBV30 and TRBJ2-3 provide the parts outside the CDR3, is SQTIHQWPATLVQPVGSPLSLECTVEGTSNPNLYWYRQAAGRGLQLLFYSVGIGQISSEVPQNLSASRPQDRQFILSSKKLLLSDSGFYLCAWGAGGRTDTQYFGPGTRLTVL.

This clone was picked up a small number of times. This sequence joins TRBV6-1 and TRBJ2-1; 10 bases are shared with TRBD2. Germline V lookup: CDR1 MNHNS, CDR2 SASEGT. Trimming removed 0 bases from V and 3 bases from J; junction bases left unmatched: 5. The CDR3 contains 17 residues. CDR3 sequence reads: CASSEAASGGIYNEQFF. DNA of the CDR3: TGTGCCAGCAGTGAAGCGGCTAGCGGGGGAATCTACAATGAGCAGTTCTTC.

This clone was observed many times. The chain joins TRBV13 to TRBJ2-1; 13 positions match TRBD2. This CDR3 comprises 17 residues. The trim removed 5 bases at V and 7 bases at J, leaving 11 bases unmatched. From germline, CDR1 is PRHDT and CDR2 FYEKMQ (reference sequence). DNA for the CDR3: TGTGCCAGCAGCGGGGGAATGGGACTAGCGGGGCTAAATGAGCAGTTCTTC. Encoded protein: CASSGGMGLAGLNEQFF.

This chain uses TRBV7-2 with TRBJ2-1; D gene unclear. Germline V CDR1 and CDR2: SGHTA, FQGNSA. V lost 2 bases, J lost 3 bases, and 11 bases lay in between. The length of the CDR3 is 15 residues. CDR3 amino acids: CASSLLGPLYNEQFF. Here the CDR3 DNA reads TGTGCCAGCAGCTTACTCGGGCCCCTCTACAATGAGCAGTTCTTC.

The genes are TRBV30 and TRBJ1-2; 12 nucleotides agree with TRBD1. Germline CDR1 is GTSNPN and CDR2 is SVGIG (reference sequence). Losses at the gene ends were 2 bases for V and 4 bases for J; bases not matched to a gene: 8. The length of the CDR3 is 16 residues. CDR3 in amino acids: CAWSRTGTGGIYGYTF. In nucleotides, the CDR3 is TGTGCCTGGAGTAGAACCGGGACAGGGGGCATCTATGGCTACACCTTC. The variable domain in full, completed from reference TRBV30 and TRBJ1-2, reads SQTIHQWPATLVQPVGSPLSLECTVEGTSNPNLYWYRQAAGRGLQLLFYSVGIGQISSEVPQNLSASRPQDRQFILSSKKLLLSDSGFYLCAWSRTGTGGIYGYTFGSGTRLTVV.

CDR3 in DNA: TGTGCCAGCAGCTTGGTTGGGGAGCACTACGAGCAGTACTTC. Its protein product is CASSLVGEHYEQYF. V is TRBV7-9 and J is TRBJ2-7; D possibly corresponds to TRBD2 (5 bases). Deletions cut 3 bases from V and 3 bases from J, with 12 bases between. The CDR3 runs 14 residues. CDR1 is SEHNR and CDR2 is FQNEAQ in the germline V gene (reference sequence). The entire variable domain, with the rest obtained from reference TRBV7-9 and TRBJ2-7, is as follows: DTGVSQNPRHKITKRGQNVTFRCDPISEHNRLYWYRQTLGQGPEFLTYFQNEAQLEKSRLLSDRFSAERPKGSFSTLEIQRTEQGDSAMYLCASSLVGEHYEQYFGPGTRLTVT.

The gene calls are TRBV10-3 and TRBJ2-5; D perhaps matches TRBD2 (5 bases). Germline V gene sequence: CDR1 ENHRY, CDR2 SYGVKD. Trimming took 8 bases from V and 1 from J, leaving 11 bases between them. This CDR3 has 13 residues. CDR3: CAIREGLQETQYF. The CDR3 DNA reads TGTGCCATCCGGGAAGGGCTCCAAGAGACCCAGTACTTC.

The V and J genes are TRBV12-5 and TRBJ2-1; the D gene is possibly TRBD2 (6 bases). V was pared by 9 bases and J by 0 bases, with 24 bases between. The CDR3 contains 18 residues. Germline V gene sequence: CDR1 LGHNT, CDR2 FRNRAP. For the CDR3, the DNA is TGTGCTAGGGGCGTCGTGCTGGGACTGGCAAGCTCCTACAATGAGCAGTTCTTC. Amino acids: CARGVVLGLASSYNEQFF.

A few counts support this clone. The rearrangement links TRBV29-1 to TRBJ1-1; tentative D call: TRBD1 (6 bases). CDR1 is SQVTM and CDR2 is ANQGSEA in the germline V gene. Trimming shortened V by 6 bases and J by 8 bases, and 10 bases separated the two germline ends. CDR3 length: 10 residues. CDR3 sequence reads: CSVWTAEAFF. CDR3 in DNA: TGCAGCGTCTGGACAGCCGAAGCTTTCTTT.

The chain couples TRBV4-1 to TRBJ1-1; TRBD1 matches 9 bases. With 3 bases clipped from V and 4 bases from J, the junction kept 6 bases outside the gene matches. The CDR3 covers 15 residues. The V gene's germline CDR1 is MGHRA and CDR2 YSYEKL. In DNA form, the CDR3 reads TGCGCCAGCAGCCAGACCGTGACAGGGGGCACTGAAGCTTTCTTT. It encodes CASSQTVTGGTEAFF.

This sequence joins TRBV5-1 and TRBJ1-2, with D tentatively TRBD1 (5 bases). The CDR3 contains 13 residues. The germline CDR1 and CDR2 sequences are SGHRS and YFSETQ. V gave up 0 bases and J gave up 7 bases, with 10 bases separating them. Here the CDR3 DNA reads TGCGCCAGCAGCTTGGAAGGGGATCGTGGCTACACCTTC. This codes for CASSLEGDRGYTF. The full variable domain, rest sourced from reference TRBV5-1 and TRBJ1-2, is KAGVTQTPRYLIKTRGQQVTLSCSPISGHRSVSWYQQTPGQGLQFLFEYFSETQRNKGNFPGRFSGRQFSNSRSEMNVSTLELGDSALYLCASSLEGDRGYTFGSGTRLTVV.

The V and J genes are TRBV7-2 and TRBJ2-7; the match to TRBD2 covers 10 bases. The junction had 7 bases not matched to a gene; V was cut back by 5 bases and J by 3 bases. Per germline, CDR1 SGHTA and CDR2 FQGNSA. The CDR3 extends over 15 amino acids. CDR3 protein: CASSILAGGVYEQYF. The CDR3 DNA sequence: TGTGCCAGCAGCATTTTAGCGGGAGGAGTCTACGAGCAGTACTTC.

This clone was counted many times. V gene TRBV7-6 combines with J gene TRBJ2-7, with 8 bases lining up with TRBD1. The CDR3 is made up of 15 amino acids. The germline V gene encodes CDR1 SGHVS and CDR2 FNYEAQ. The ends lost 0 bases at V and 1 base at J; junction bases unmatched: 2. The CDR3 nucleotides read TGTGCCAGCAGCTTAGCCCAGGGGGCATCCTACGAGCAGTACTTC. The encoded protein is CASSLAQGASYEQYF. Variable domain in full (rest from reference TRBV7-6 and TRBJ2-7): GAGVSQSPRYKVTKRGQDVALRCDPISGHVSLYWYRQALGQGPEFLTYFNYEAQQDKSGLPNDRFSAERPEGSISTLTIQRTEQRDSAMYRCASSLAQGASYEQYFGPGTRLTVT.

This clone was detected a few times. The chain joins TRBV14 to TRBJ1-1; the match to TRBD1 covers 7 bases. Looked up from germline, CDR1 is SGHDN and CDR2 is FVKESK. J gave up 8 bases and V 6 bases, and 9 bases lay outside the gene matches. This CDR3 region has 13 residues. DNA for the CDR3: TGTGCCAGCAGTCGACAAGGGGGCTTGGAAGCTTTCTTT. Encoded protein: CASSRQGGLEAFF.

The V call is TRBV19, the J call TRBJ2-3; 14 bases fit TRBD2. Germline V gives CDR1 LNHDA, CDR2 SQIVND (reference sequence). Trimming cost V 6 bases and J 4 bases; bases outside gene matches: 3. The CDR3 is made up of 15 amino acids. The CDR3 DNA reads as TGTGCCAGTAGCCCGGGACTAGCGGGAGCAGATACGCAGTATTTT. Translating gives CASSPGLAGADTQYF.

This sequence joins TRBV29-1 and TRBJ1-3; D perhaps matches TRBD1 (5 bases). CDR3 length: 12 residues. Germline V gene lookup returns CDR1 SQVTM and CDR2 ANQGSEA. The germline V and J ends were trimmed by 6 bases and 4 bases, with 10 bases remaining between them. As DNA, the CDR3 is TGCAGCGTCGACAGCGAAGGAAACACCATATATTTT. It specifies CSVDSEGNTIYF.

This clone has just a few counts. The chain combines TRBV7-2 with TRBJ2-3; possible D gene TRBD1, 5 bases. The CDR3 covers 15 residues. The germline gives CDR1 SGHTA, CDR2 FQGNSA. V was clipped by 5 bases and J by 1 base, with 13 bases between them. The CDR3 sequence: CASSPPAQGTDTQYF. DNA of the CDR3: TGTGCCAGCAGCCCGCCTGCACAGGGCACAGATACGCAGTATTTT.

The chain recombines TRBV9 with TRBJ2-1, with a tentative D call TRBD1 (5 bases). CDR3 length: 15 amino acids. The germline V gene has CDR1 SGDLS and CDR2 YYNGEE. Trimming removed 4 bases from V and 0 bases from J, with 11 bases in between. CDR3 DNA: TGTGCCAGCAGCCTGGACATTCGCTCCTACAATGAGCAGTTCTTC. It codes for CASSLDIRSYNEQFF.

The CDR3 sequence: CSVETFNSGNTIYF. CDR3 sequence (DNA): TGCAGCGTTGAAACGTTTAACTCTGGAAACACCATATATTTT. This chain links TRBV29-1 with TRBJ1-3; D uncertain. From germline, CDR1 is SQVTM and CDR2 ANQGSEA. V shed 2 bases and J shed 0 bases, with 8 bases lying between them. This CDR3 is 14 amino acids long.